The T cell receptor beta chain described here comes from a study of brain T cells in children with intractable seizures. CDR1 and CDR2 (germline): MNHEY, SVGAGI. Trimming pared 6 bases from V and 7 bases from J, leaving 9 bases between. CDR3 length: 11 residues. Sequencing was performed with immunoSEQ multiplex PCR; in TCRdb, only in-frame clones are kept and a portion is missing. Of fewer than 50,000 clones listed, approximately 90% are singletons. Sequencing was limited to surgery cases with top T cell transcript signatures in brain tissue. This TCR came from a girl aged 2 to 10 with tuberous sclerosis and intractable seizures. The specimen was peripheral blood, collected at surgery. The chain has TRBV6-5 and TRBJ1-1, with a weak D call TRBD1 (6 bases). The CDR3 DNA reads as TGTGCCAGCAGGAGGACAGATGAAGCTTTCTTT. This gives the protein CASRRTDEAFF.